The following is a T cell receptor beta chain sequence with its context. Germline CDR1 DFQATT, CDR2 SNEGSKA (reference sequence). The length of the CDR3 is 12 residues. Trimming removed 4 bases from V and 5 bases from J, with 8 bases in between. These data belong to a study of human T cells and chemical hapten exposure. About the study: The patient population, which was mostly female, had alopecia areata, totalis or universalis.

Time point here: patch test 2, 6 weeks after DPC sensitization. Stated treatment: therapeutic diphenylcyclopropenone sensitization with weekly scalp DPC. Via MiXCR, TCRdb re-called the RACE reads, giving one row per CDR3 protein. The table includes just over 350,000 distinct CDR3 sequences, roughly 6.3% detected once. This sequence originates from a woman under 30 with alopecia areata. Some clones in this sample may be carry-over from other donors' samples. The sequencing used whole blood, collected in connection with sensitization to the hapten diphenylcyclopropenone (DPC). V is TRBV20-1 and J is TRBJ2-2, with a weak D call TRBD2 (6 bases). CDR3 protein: CSATGGTGELFF. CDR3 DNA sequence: TGCAGTGCTACCGGAGGGACCGGGGAGCTGTTTTTT.